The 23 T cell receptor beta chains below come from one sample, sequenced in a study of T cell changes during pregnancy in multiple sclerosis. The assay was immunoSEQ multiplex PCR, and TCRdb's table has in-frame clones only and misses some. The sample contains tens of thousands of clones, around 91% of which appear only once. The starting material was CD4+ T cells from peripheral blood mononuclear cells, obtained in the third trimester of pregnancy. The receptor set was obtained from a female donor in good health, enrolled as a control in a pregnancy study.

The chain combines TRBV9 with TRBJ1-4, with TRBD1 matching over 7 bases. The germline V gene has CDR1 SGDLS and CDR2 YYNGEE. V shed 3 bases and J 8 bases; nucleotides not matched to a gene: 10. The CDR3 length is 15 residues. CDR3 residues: CASSARTGWGEKLFF. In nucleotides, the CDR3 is TGTGCCAGCAGCGCCCGGACAGGTTGGGGAGAAAAACTGTTTTTT.

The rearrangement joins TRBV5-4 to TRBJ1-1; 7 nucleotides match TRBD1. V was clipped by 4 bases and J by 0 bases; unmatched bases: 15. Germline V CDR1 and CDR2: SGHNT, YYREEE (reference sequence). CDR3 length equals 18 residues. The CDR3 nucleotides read TGTGCCAGCAGCCCGGGACAGACCCGGGGGCTGCTGAACACTGAAGCTTTCTTT. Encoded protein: CASSPGQTRGLLNTEAFF.

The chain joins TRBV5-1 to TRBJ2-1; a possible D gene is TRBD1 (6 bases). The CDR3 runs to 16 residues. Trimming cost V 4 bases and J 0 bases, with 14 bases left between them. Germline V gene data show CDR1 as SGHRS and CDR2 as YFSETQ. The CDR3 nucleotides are TGCGCCAGCAGCGAGGTTGGGGGCAGCTCCTACAATGAGCAGTTCTTC. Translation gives CASSEVGGSSYNEQFF.

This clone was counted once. CDR3 residues: CASSSGQGNEQFF. Here the CDR3 DNA reads TGTGCCAGCTCATCGGGACAGGGGAATGAGCAGTTCTTC. This sequence joins TRBV18 and TRBJ2-1, with 10 bases aligning to TRBD1. CDR3 length: 13 residues. Per germline, CDR1 KGHSH and CDR2 LQKENI. V lost 5 bases, J lost 7 bases, and 2 bases stayed unmatched.

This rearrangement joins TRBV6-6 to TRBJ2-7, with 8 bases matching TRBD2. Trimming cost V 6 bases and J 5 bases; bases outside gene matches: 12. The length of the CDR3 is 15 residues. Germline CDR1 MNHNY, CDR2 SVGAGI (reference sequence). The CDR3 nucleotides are TGTGCCAGCAGCCAACCGGGGGGGGCTCCTCACGAGCAGTACTTC. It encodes CASSQPGGAPHEQYF.

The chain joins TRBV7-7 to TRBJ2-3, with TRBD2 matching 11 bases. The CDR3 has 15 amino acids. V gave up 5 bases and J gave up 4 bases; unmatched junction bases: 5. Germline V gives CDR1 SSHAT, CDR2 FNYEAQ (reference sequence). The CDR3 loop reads CASSRGLAGADTQYF. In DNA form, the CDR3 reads TGTGCCAGCAGCCGTGGACTAGCGGGTGCAGATACGCAGTATTTT.

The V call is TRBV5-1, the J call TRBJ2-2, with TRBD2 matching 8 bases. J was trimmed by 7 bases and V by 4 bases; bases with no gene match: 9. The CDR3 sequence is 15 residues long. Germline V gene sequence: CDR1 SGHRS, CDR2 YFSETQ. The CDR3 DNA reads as TGCGCCAGCAGCGCGATTGTAGCGGGAAACGGGGAGCTGTTTTTT. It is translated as CASSAIVAGNGELFF.

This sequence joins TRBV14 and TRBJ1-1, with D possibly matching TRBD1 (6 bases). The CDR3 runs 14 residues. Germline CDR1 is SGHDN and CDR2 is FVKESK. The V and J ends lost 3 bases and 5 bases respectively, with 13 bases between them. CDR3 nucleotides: TGTGCCAGCAGCCATAGGGGGTTGGGGACTGAAGCTTTCTTT. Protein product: CASSHRGLGTEAFF.

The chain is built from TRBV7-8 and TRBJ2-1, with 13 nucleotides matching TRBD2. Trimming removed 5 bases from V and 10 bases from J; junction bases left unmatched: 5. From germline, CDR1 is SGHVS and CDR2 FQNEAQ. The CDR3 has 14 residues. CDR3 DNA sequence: TGTGCCAGCAGCCGAGGACTAGCGGGGGACGAGCAGTTCTTC. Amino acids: CASSRGLAGDEQFF.

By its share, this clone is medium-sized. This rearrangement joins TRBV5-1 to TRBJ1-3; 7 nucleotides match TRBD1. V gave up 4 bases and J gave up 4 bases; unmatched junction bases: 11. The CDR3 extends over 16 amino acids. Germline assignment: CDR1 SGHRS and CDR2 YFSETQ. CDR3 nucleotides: TGCGCCAGCAGCCCGGACCCCGGGACAGCAGGAAACACCATATATTTT. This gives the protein CASSPDPGTAGNTIYF.

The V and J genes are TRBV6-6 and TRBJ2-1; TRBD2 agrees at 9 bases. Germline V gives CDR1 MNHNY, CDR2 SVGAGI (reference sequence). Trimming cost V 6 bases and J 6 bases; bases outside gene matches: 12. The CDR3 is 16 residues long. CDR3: CASSLGRSGGGNEQFF. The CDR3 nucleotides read TGTGCCAGCAGCCTCGGCCGTAGCGGGGGTGGCAATGAGCAGTTCTTC.

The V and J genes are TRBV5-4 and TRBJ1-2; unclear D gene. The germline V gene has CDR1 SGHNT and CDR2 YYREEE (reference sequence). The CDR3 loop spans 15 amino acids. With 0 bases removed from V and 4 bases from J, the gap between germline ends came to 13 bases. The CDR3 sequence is CASSLARGLSYGYTF. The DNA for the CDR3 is TGTGCCAGCAGCTTGGCCCGAGGCCTAAGCTATGGCTACACCTTC.

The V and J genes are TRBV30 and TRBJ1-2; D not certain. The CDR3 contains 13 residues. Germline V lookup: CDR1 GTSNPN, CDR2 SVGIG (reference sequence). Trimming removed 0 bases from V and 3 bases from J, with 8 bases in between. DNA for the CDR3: TGTGCCTGGAGTGTAGCATTTCACTATGGCTACACCTTC. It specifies CAWSVAFHYGYTF. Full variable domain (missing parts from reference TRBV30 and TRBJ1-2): SQTIHQWPATLVQPVGSPLSLECTVEGTSNPNLYWYRQAAGRGLQLLFYSVGIGQISSEVPQNLSASRPQDRQFILSSKKLLLSDSGFYLCAWSVAFHYGYTFGSGTRLTVV.

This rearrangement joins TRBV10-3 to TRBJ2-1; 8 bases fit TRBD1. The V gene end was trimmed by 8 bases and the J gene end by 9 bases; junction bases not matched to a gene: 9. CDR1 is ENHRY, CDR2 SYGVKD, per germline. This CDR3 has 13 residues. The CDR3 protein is CAIFKDRVGEQFF. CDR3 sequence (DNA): TGTGCCATCTTTAAGGACAGGGTGGGTGAGCAGTTCTTC.

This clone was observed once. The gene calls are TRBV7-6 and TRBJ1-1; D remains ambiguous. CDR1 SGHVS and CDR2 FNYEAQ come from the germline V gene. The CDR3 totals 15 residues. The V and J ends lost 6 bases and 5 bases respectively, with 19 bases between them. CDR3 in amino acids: CASSPGTAASTEAFF. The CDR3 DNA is TGTGCCAGCAGTCCAGGAACAGCCGCCTCGACTGAAGCTTTCTTT.

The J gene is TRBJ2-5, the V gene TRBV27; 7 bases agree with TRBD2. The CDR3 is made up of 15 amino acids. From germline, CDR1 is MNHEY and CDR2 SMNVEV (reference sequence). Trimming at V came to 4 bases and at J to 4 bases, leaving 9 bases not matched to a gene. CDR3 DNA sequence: TGTGCCAGCAGTTGGGAGGGGAAGGTATCAGAGACCCAGTACTTC. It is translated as CASSWEGKVSETQYF.

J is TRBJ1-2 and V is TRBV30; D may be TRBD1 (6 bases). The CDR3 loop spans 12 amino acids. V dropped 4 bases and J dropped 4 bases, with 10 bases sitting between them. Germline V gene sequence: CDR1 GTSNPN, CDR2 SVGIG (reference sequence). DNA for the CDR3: TGTGCCTGGAAGGGGGGGTCCTATGGCTACACCTTC. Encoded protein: CAWKGGSYGYTF.

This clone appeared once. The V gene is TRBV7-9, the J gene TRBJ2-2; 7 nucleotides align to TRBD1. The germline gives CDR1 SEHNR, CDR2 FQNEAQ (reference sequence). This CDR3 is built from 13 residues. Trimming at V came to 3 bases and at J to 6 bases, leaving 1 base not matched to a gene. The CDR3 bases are TGTGCCAGCAGCTTCACAGGGGCCGGGGAGCTGTTTTTT. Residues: CASSFTGAGELFF.

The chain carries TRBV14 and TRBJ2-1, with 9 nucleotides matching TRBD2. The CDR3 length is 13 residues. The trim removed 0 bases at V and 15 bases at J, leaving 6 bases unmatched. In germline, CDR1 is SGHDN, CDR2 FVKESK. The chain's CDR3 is CASSQDLGLASFF. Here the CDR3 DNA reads TGTGCCAGCAGCCAAGATTTGGGACTAGCTTCGTTCTTC.

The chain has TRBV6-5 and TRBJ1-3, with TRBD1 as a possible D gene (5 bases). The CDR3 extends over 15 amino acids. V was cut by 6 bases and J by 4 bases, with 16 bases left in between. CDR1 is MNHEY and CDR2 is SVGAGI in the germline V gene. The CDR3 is CASSLGEGPGNTIYF. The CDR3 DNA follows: TGTGCCAGCAGCTTGGGGGAGGGGCCGGGAAACACCATATATTTT.

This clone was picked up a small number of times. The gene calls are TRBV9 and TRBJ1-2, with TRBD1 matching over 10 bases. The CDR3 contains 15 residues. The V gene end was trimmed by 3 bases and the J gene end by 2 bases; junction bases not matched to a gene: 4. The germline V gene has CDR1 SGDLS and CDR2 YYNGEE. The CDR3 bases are TGTGCCAGCAGCGCGGGGGGACAGGGGAACTATGGCTACACCTTC. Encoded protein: CASSAGGQGNYGYTF.

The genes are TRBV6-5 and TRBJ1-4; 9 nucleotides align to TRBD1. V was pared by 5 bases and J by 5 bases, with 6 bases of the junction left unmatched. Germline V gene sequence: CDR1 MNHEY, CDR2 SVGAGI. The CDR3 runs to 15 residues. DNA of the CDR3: TGTGCCAGCAGTCCTGGGGACAGGGTAAATGAAAAACTGTTTTTT. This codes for CASSPGDRVNEKLFF.

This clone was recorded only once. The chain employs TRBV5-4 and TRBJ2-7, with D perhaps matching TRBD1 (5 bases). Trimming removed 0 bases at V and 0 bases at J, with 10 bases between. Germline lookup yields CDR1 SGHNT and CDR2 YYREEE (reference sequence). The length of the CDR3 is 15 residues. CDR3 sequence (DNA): TGTGCCAGCAGCTTGGAGGGGTTAAGCTCCTACGAGCAGTACTTC. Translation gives CASSLEGLSSYEQYF.